This T cell receptor (beta chain) originates from a study of T cell responses to AZD1222 COVID-19 vaccine (dated by TCRdb to about 2021). The study in broad terms: A total of 233 trial participants underwent TCR sequencing, of whom approximately 200 had received two doses of AZD1222 and around 25 had received two doses of the MenACWY control vaccine. Trial participants were enrolled by age into 18-55, 56-69 and 70-plus year subgroups, with 148, 28 and 57 TCR-sequenced participants respectively. Overall study results and their limits: Participants were mostly white British and included more females than males, and it was suggested by the authors that clonal diversity may have been underestimated. Reportedly, almost half of the unique spike-specific TCRs recognized epitopes lying outside the regions that are mutated in the B.1.351 and B.1.1.7 variants. A significant rise in spike-specific TCR breadth and depth was observed after two AZD1222 doses relative to day 0 and relative to MenACWY recipients. In the small 56-69-year group, the increase in depth fell short of significance, most likely because of low power. Vaccine-associated CD4 TCRs spanned the whole spike protein, with dominant responses in regions 160-218 and 743-854. No day 14 peak-response samples were available, so repertoires were characterized only after the peak T cell response. Conclusions about previously exposed vaccinees were limited because only six AZD1222 recipients were SARS-CoV-2 seropositive at baseline.

Relative to germline, V is 6 bases shorter and J is 1 base shorter, with 9 bases between their ends. In the germline V gene, CDR1 corresponds to MRHNA and CDR2 to SNTAGT. Reading from cysteine to phenylalanine, the CDR3 counts 14 amino acids. The kept DNA is CDR3 alone, 42 bases in frame from the first base. The time point label for this specimen denotes: about 28 days (+/-7) after the second vaccine dose. AZD1222 recipients with second doses at about 4 weeks or about 12 weeks were pooled, because spike-specific TCR depth and breadth did not differ between schedules. Samples from vaccinated people were obtained from the UK trials COV001 and COV002, which included a single-blind randomized controlled phase 2/3 trial of AZD1222 (ChAdOx1 nCoV-19) in healthy adults. For TCRbeta chain sequencing, PBMC samples were collected from trial participants at day 0 and at day 28 after the second dose. Of note for this clone: There is no known antigen for this receptor. The input lacks base qualities; no much larger clone sits a single base away.

The CDR3 regions of human TCRbeta chains were analyzed by immunosequencing. The authors' analysis ran thus. TCRs in the repertoires were matched against a reference library of SARS-CoV-2-specific TCRs that had been generated with the MIRA antigen-specificity platform. Breadth was defined as the fraction of unique TCRs that were SARS-CoV-2-associated. Depth was defined as the fraction of total T cells that were SARS-CoV-2-associated. Using the MIRA data, each spike-specific TCR was assigned both to the spike region to which the TCR was reactive and to a CD4 or CD8 class. Log10-transformed breadth and depth values were compared by one-way ANOVA with Sidak's multiple comparisons tests. The source is immuneACCESS, and TCRdb retained only in-frame sequences with V and J called. Part of the clones is not carried over; for the studies checked, unresolved V genes explain less than half of this, and the remainder is unexplained. That table is the source of V, J and clone size, and D and trimming were worked out from the DNA. The table for this sample lists about 110,000 clones; about 89% of them were counted only once. The ten largest clonotypes hold roughly 6% of the sample.

The origin of this receptor is an adult who received the AZD1222 COVID-19 vaccine. The chain is assembled from TRBV6-4 and TRBJ2-2; TRBD2 is a possible D gene, resting on 5 matching bases. The input for sequencing was peripheral blood, taken 28 days after the second AZD1222 dose. This receptor carries the CDR3 CASSLRENTGELFF. The DNA sequence is as follows: TGTGCCAGCAGCCTCCGGGAGAACACCGGGGAGCTGTTTTTT.